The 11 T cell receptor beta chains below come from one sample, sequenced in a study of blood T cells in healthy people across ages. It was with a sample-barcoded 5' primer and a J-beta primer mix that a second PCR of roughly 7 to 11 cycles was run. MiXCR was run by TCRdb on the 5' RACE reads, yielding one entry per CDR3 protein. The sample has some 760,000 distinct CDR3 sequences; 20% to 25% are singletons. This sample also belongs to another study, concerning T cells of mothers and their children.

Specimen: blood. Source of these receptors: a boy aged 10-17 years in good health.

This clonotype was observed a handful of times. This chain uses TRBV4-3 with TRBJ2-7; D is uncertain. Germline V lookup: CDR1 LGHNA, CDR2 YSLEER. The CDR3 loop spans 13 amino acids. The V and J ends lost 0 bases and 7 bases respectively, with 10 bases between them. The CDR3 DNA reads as TGCGCCAGCAGCCAAGATACCCTCTTAGAGCAGTACTTC. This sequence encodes CASSQDTLLEQYF.

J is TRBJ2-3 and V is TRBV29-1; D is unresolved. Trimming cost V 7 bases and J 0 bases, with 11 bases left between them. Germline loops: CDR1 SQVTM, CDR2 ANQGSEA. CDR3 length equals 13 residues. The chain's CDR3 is CSGKVTSTDTQYF. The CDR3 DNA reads TGCAGCGGGAAGGTGACTAGCACAGATACGCAGTATTTT.

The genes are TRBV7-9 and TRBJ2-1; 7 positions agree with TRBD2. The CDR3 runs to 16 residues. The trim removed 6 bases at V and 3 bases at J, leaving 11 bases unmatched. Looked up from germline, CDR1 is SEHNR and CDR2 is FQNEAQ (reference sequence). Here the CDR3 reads CASSELRLAVYNEQFF. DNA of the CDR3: TGTGCCAGCAGTGAACTTCGGCTAGCGGTCTACAATGAGCAGTTCTTC.

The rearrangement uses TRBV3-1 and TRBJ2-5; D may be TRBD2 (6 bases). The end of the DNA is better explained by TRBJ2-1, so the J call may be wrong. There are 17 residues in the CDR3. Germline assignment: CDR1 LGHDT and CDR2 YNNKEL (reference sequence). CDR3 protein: CASSRVGRLVGRNEQFF. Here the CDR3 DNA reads TGTGCCAGCAGCCGAGTTGGACGACTAGTCGGGCGCAATGAGCAGTTCTTC.

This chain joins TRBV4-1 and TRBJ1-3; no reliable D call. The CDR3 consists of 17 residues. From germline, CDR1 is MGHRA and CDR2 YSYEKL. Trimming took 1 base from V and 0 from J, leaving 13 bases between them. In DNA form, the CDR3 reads TGCGCCAGCAGCCAAGGACTCGCCAGAAGCTCTGGAAACACCATATATTTT. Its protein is CASSQGLARSSGNTIYF.

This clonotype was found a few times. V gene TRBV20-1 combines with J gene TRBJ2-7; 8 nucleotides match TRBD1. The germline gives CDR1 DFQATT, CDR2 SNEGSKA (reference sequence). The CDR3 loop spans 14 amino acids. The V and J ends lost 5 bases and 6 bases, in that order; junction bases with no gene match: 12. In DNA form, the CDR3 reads TGCAGTGCTGAGGGACAGACAGGGGTAGGCGAGCAGTACTTC. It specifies CSAEGQTGVGEQYF.

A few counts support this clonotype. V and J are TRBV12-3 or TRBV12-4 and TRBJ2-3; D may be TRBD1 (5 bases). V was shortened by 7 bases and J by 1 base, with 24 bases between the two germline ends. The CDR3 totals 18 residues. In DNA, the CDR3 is TGTGCCAGCACCTCCTTCCCCCTTCAGGGTCGGGGCACAGATACGCAGTATTTT. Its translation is CASTSFPLQGRGTDTQYF.

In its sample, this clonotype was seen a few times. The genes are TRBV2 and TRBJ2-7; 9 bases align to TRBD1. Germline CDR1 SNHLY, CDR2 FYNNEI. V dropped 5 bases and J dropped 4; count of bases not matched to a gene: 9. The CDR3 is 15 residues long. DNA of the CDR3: TGTGCCAGCAGTAAATATACAGGGGGCATGTACGAGCAGTACTTC. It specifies CASSKYTGGMYEQYF. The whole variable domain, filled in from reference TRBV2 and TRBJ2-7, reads EPEVTQTPSHQVTQMGQEVILRCVPISNHLYFYWYRQILGQKVEFLVSFYNNEISEKSEIFDDQFSVERPDGSNFTLKIRSTKLEDSAMYFCASSKYTGGMYEQYFGPGTRLTVT.

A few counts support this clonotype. CDR3 sequence: CASSPSSENEQFF. CDR3 nucleotide sequence: TGTGCCAGCAGCCCCAGTTCGGAGAATGAGCAGTTCTTC. The V gene is TRBV12-3 or TRBV12-4, the J gene TRBJ2-5; no clear D gene. The J call may be in error: the DNA end matches TRBJ2-1 better. CDR3 length: 13 residues.

The CDR3 here is CASSSFTGDGTQYF. Written as DNA, the CDR3 is TGTGCCAGCAGCTCTTTTACAGGAGATGGGACCCAGTACTTC. The chain has TRBV7-2 and TRBJ2-5; the D gene is possibly TRBD1 (5 bases). This CDR3 is built from 14 residues. Germline CDR1 is SGHTA and CDR2 is FQGNSA. V was clipped by 4 bases and J by 7 bases, with 16 bases between them. Complete variable domain (other parts from reference TRBV7-2 and TRBJ2-5): GAGVSQSPSNKVTEKGKDVELRCDPISGHTALYWYRQSLGQGLEFLIYFQGNSAPDKSGLPSDRFSAERTGGSVSTLTIQRTQQEDSAVYLCASSSFTGDGTQYFGPGTRLLVL.

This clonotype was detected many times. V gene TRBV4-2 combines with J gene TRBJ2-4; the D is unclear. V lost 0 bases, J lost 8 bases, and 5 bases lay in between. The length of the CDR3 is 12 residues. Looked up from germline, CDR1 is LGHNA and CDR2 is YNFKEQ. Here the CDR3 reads CASSQDSDIQYF. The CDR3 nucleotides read TGTGCCAGCAGCCAAGATTCGGACATTCAGTACTTC.